What follows is one TCR beta chain and its context. Its antigen is still unknown. A first 10-cycle multiplex round used 32 V-gene and 13 J-gene primers on TCR beta CDR3. TCRdb recomputed calls from the multiplex PCR reads with MiXCR, one row per CDR3 protein. The sample carries about 4,700 distinct CDR3 sequences, approximately 22% recorded once. This entry is derived from a study of immune heterogeneity within non-small cell lung tumors. Template was bulk tumor genomic DNA, about 550 ng per sample. The authors collected several far-apart biopsies from each primary tumor during surgery. Newly diagnosed with untreated non-small cell lung cancer, the patients underwent curative surgery. Study-level findings and limits: The study found that local T-cell clonality correlated moderately but significantly with local tumor mutational burden (R about 0.37). Within a patient, dominant CDR3 beta clonotypes were shared across sites, though different locations had unique frequent clones.

The sample taken for sequencing was lung tumor tissue. The receptor was derived from a man aged 55 to 69 with non-small cell lung cancer.

The CDR3: CASSLGLSGSGSGELFF. DNA for the CDR3: TGTGCCAGCAGCTTGGGACTCAGCGGGAGTGGAAGCGGGGAGCTGTTTTTT. V gene TRBV5-5 combines with J gene TRBJ2-2, with 8 bases aligning to TRBD2. The V segment lost 0 bases and the J segment 7 bases; nucleotides outside the gene matches: 11. The germline gives CDR1 SGHKS, CDR2 YYEKEE (reference sequence). The CDR3 length is 17 residues.